This T cell receptor (beta chain) was recovered during a study of cytomegalovirus exposure and HLA in healthy donors. Germline V gene sequence: CDR1 MNHNY, CDR2 SVGAGI (reference sequence). The CDR3 is 15 residues long. The V and J ends lost 5 bases and 3 bases respectively, with 13 bases between them. Vbeta (60) and Jbeta (13) primers were used in the PCR. Sequencing used immunoSEQ multiplex PCR; TCRdb keeps in-frame clones, though not all of them. The table shows fewer than 350,000 clones, with about 90% occurring only once. The chain uses TRBV6-6 and TRBJ2-2; tentative D call: TRBD2 (6 bases). Sequenced material: PBMCs. This receptor was identified in a woman in her late teens or twenties in good health and CMV-seronegative. CDR3 protein: CASSQMGGDTGELFF. The CDR3 DNA follows: TGTGCCAGCAGTCAGATGGGGGGAGACACCGGGGAGCTGTTTTTT.